The rows below give T cell receptor beta chains drawn from one sample of a study of T cell repertoires and HLA-DP antigens. These TCRs are of unknown antigen specificity. Assay: immunoSEQ multiplex PCR; the TCRdb copy retains only in-frame clones and omits some. The data hold some 110,000 clones, with roughly 92% observed a single time. The sequencing input was CD4+ T cells from PBMCs. Receptors originate from a woman under 30 in good health and CMV-seronegative. The CDR3 runs from the conserved cysteine through the conserved F or W. A D gene is named only where the DNA matches it firmly. Rows give clone size only sometimes, using once, few, many, or a class for an expanded clone.

d_call	v_call	j_call	clone_size	cdr3_aa	cdr3_nt
TRBD2	TRBV5-5	TRBJ2-7	.	CASSKGLAGYEQYF	TGTGCCAGCAGCAAGGGACTAGCGGGCTACGAGCAGTACTTC
.	TRBV2	TRBJ1-3	.	CASSRRPVGVPGNTIYF	TGTGCCAGCAGTCGACGGCCTGTGGGGGTTCCTGGAAACACCATATATTTT
.	TRBV25-1	TRBJ2-7	.	CASSEFGTPPFEQYF	TGTGCCAGCAGTGAATTTGGGACCCCCCCCTTCGAGCAGTACTTC
TRBD1	TRBV9	TRBJ1-4	.	CASSSGQGKEKLFF	TGTGCCAGCAGCTCAGGACAGGGGAAAGAAAAACTGTTTTTT
.	TRBV28	TRBJ1-1	.	CASTQGQVHEAFF	TGTGCCAGCACCCAGGGGCAGGTACATGAAGCTTTCTTT
.	TRBV11-2	TRBJ1-2	.	CASSHFRDRTNYGYTF	TGTGCCAGCAGCCACTTCCGGGACCGCACTAACTATGGCTACACCTTC
.	TRBV15	TRBJ1-5	.	CATSPGGRTNQPQHF	TGTGCCACCAGCCCGGGTGGGCGAACCAATCAGCCCCAGCATTTT
TRBD1	TRBV6-1	TRBJ1-4	.	CASSLGQVNEKLFF	TGTGCCAGCAGCCTGGGACAGGTTAATGAAAAACTGTTTTTT
TRBD2	TRBV27	TRBJ2-3	.	CASSPRGVSTDTQYF	TGTGCCAGCAGTCCGCGGGGGGTGAGCACAGATACGCAGTATTTT
.	TRBV7-3	TRBJ2-5	.	CASSLTRALGTTQYF	TGTGCCAGCAGCTTAACGAGGGCCCTTGGAACAACCCAGTACTTC
TRBD1	TRBV10-3	TRBJ2-3	.	CAIKGTGGLPDTQYF	TGTGCCATCAAGGGGACAGGGGGCCTCCCAGATACGCAGTATTTT
.	TRBV18	TRBJ2-1	.	CASSLGLDNEQFF	TGTGCCAGCTCTTTGGGCCTTGACAATGAGCAGTTCTTC
TRBD2	TRBV9	TRBJ2-2	once	CASSTSGGNTGELFF	TGTGCCAGCAGCACTAGCGGGGGGAACACCGGGGAGCTGTTTTTT
.	TRBV12-5	TRBJ2-2	.	CASGLPVEGQLWDGELFF	TGTGCTAGTGGTTTGCCCGTAGAAGGGCAACTGTGGGACGGGGAGCTGTTTTTT
.	TRBV27	TRBJ2-5	.	CASSFQGPPTGETQYF	TGTGCCAGCAGTTTCCAAGGCCCTCCCACCGGGGAGACCCAGTACTTC
.	TRBV5-4	TRBJ1-2	.	CASSPYSVGGYGYTF	TGTGCCAGCAGCCCATACAGCGTAGGGGGGTATGGCTACACCTTC
.	TRBV18	TRBJ2-5	.	CASSPSQETQYF	TGTGCCAGCTCACCAAGCCAAGAGACCCAGTACTTC
TRBD1	TRBV19	TRBJ2-6	.	CASSIGTGSGANVLTF	TGTGCCAGTAGTATAGGGACAGGGAGTGGGGCCAACGTCCTGACTTTC
.	TRBV29-1	TRBJ2-5	.	CSALPSQETQYF	TGCAGCGCACTCCCTTCTCAAGAGACCCAGTACTTC
.	TRBV28	TRBJ1-4	.	CASTRRGWDEKLFF	TGTGCCAGCACTAGGCGGGGCTGGGATGAAAAACTGTTTTTT